The present T cell receptor beta chain was sequenced within a study of cytomegalovirus exposure and HLA in healthy donors. Whole-study results and caveats: There were some public TCRs occurring in many donors, but most TCR sequences were rare.

Libraries were prepared by immunoSEQ multiplex PCR; TCRdb keeps only in-frame clonotypes and omits some of them. The table lists around 180,000 clones, approximately 88% of them singletons. This clone was counted a few times. Its antigen remains unknown. Germline V gives CDR1 SEHNR, CDR2 FQNEAQ (reference sequence). V gave up 2 bases and J gave up 4 bases; unmatched junction bases: 11. CDR3 size: 16 residues. This chain joins TRBV7-9 and TRBJ2-7, with 7 bases aligning to TRBD2. The TCR comes from a man younger than 30 in good health and CMV-seropositive. Material for sequencing was PBMCs. As DNA, the CDR3 is TGTGCCAGCAGCTTACTCGGGACTAAATTTGGGTACGAGCAGTACTTC. It codes for CASSLLGTKFGYEQYF. Supplemented by reference TRBV7-9 and TRBJ2-7, the full variable domain reads DTGVSQNPRHKITKRGQNVTFRCDPISEHNRLYWYRQTLGQGPEFLTYFQNEAQLEKSRLLSDRFSAERPKGSFSTLEIQRTEQGDSAMYLCASSLLGTKFGYEQYFGPGTRLTVT.